What follows are 28 T cell receptor beta chains derived from one specimen sequenced in a study of T cell responses to AZD1222 COVID-19 vaccine. Clones were read by immunoSEQ multiplex PCR, and TCRdb kept only the in-frame ones, dropping some. The sample carries tens of thousands of clones, 84% recorded once. The sample was peripheral blood, taken on day 0 of AZD1222 vaccination. Receptors originate from an adult in good health.

This chain uses TRBV29-1 with TRBJ1-1; D remains ambiguous. Trimming removed 3 bases from V and 0 bases from J, with 5 bases in between. Germline CDR1 and CDR2: SQVTM and ANQGSEA. This CDR3 has 12 amino acids. The CDR3 coding sequence is TGCAGCGTTGACGCTATGAACACTGAAGCTTTCTTT. It codes for CSVDAMNTEAFF.

The V call is TRBV18, the J call TRBJ1-1, with D tentatively TRBD1 (6 bases). CDR3 length: 15 residues. CDR1 is KGHSH, CDR2 LQKENI, per germline. V was trimmed by 3 bases and J by 2 bases, leaving 13 bases between them. The CDR3 loop is CASSPWGARNTEAFF. The DNA for the CDR3 is TGTGCCAGCTCACCTTGGGGGGCTCGTAACACTGAAGCTTTCTTT.

The chain combines TRBV9 with TRBJ1-2, with 8 bases lining up with TRBD1. The germline V gene encodes CDR1 SGDLS and CDR2 YYNGEE. V trimming: 4 bases; J trimming: 2 bases; junction bases outside the gene matches: 4. This CDR3 has 14 amino acids. Written as DNA, the CDR3 is TGTGCCAGCAGCCGGACAGGGAGAAACTATGGCTACACCTTC. It codes for CASSRTGRNYGYTF. The complete variable domain, with remaining parts taken from reference TRBV9 and TRBJ1-2, reads DSGVTQTPKHLITATGQRVTLRCSPRSGDLSVYWYQQSLDQGLQFLIQYYNGEERAKGNILERFSAQQFPDLHSELNLSSLELGDSALYFCASSRTGRNYGYTFGSGTRLTVV.

The chain combines TRBV6-5 with TRBJ1-1; D is unclear. Germline CDR1 MNHEY, CDR2 SVGAGI. The CDR3 contains 15 residues. V was pared by 5 bases and J by 1 base, with 14 bases between. CDR3 residues: CASSQFDTANTEAFF. The CDR3 DNA is TGTGCCAGCAGTCAATTTGACACCGCGAACACTGAAGCTTTCTTT.

This clone was seen just once. The chain joins TRBV4-3 to TRBJ2-5; either TRBD1 or TRBD2 may supply D (6 bases each). This CDR3 has 17 residues. V was clipped by 0 bases and J by 0 bases, with 14 bases between them. Germline lookup yields CDR1 LGHNA and CDR2 YSLEER. Here the CDR3 DNA reads TGCGCCAGCAGCCAAGAAATAACGGGGGCGAACCAAGAGACCCAGTACTTC. Translated: CASSQEITGANQETQYF.

The V call is TRBV18, the J call TRBJ1-6; D gene uncertain. Germline V gives CDR1 KGHSH, CDR2 LQKENI. V was pared by 3 bases and J by 7 bases, with 13 bases between. The CDR3 consists of 15 residues. DNA for the CDR3: TGTGCCAGCTCACCCCCCGGGCCGAGCAATTCACCCCTCCACTTT. As protein: CASSPPGPSNSPLHF.

The chain employs TRBV24-1 and TRBJ1-3; D is ambiguous. The CDR3 consists of 16 residues. Germline assignment: CDR1 KGHDR and CDR2 SFDVKD. The V end lost 4 bases, the J end lost 3 bases, and 15 bases lay between the germline ends. The CDR3 coding sequence is TGTGCCACCAGTGACCCCAGCGCGGGGATTGGAAACACCATATATTTT. Translated, it gives CATSDPSAGIGNTIYF.

The chain uses TRBV24-1 and TRBJ1-2, with 8 positions matching TRBD1. CDR1 and CDR2 (germline): KGHDR, SFDVKD. V shed 8 bases and J 6 bases; nucleotides not matched to a gene: 7. The CDR3 has 13 residues. CDR3 coding DNA: TGTGCCACCAATACTTTACAGGGGGATGGCTACACCTTC. Its protein is CATNTLQGDGYTF.

V gene TRBV25-1 combines with J gene TRBJ2-7, with D perhaps TRBD1 or TRBD2 (6 bases each). Trimming took off 4 bases at V and 6 bases at J, with 13 bases between the two ends. CDR3 length equals 13 residues. Germline CDR1 reads MGHDK; CDR2 reads SYGVNS. CDR3 amino acids: CASSVSGAGEQYF. The CDR3, as DNA: TGTGCCAGCAGTGTGTCGGGGGCGGGCGAGCAGTACTTC.

The rearrangement links TRBV12-3 or TRBV12-4 to TRBJ1-1, with 8 bases that match TRBD1. Losses at the gene ends were 6 bases for V and 10 bases for J; bases not matched to a gene: 4. CDR3 length: 11 amino acids. The CDR3 bases are TGTGCCAGCAGGGACAGGGCGATAGCTTTCTTT. Translating gives CASRDRAIAFF.

This chain links TRBV28 with TRBJ2-2, with 7 bases that match TRBD1. CDR3 length: 16 amino acids. The V and J ends lost 1 base and 7 bases, in that order; junction bases with no gene match: 9. Per the germline V gene, CDR1 is MDHEN and CDR2 is SYDVKM. CDR3: CASSLSGTAKNGELFF. The CDR3 nucleotides are TGTGCCAGCAGTTTATCTGGGACAGCGAAAAACGGGGAGCTGTTTTTT.

The chain recombines TRBV10-3 with TRBJ2-7; 9 bases align to TRBD1. V shed 6 bases, J shed 4 bases, and the junction held 7 bases outside the gene matches. This CDR3 comprises 14 residues. Germline V lookup: CDR1 ENHRY, CDR2 SYGVKD. CDR3 residues: CAISQAGTGYEQYF. The CDR3 DNA reads TGTGCCATCAGCCAAGCCGGGACAGGGTACGAGCAGTACTTC.

This clone was observed a handful of times. The V and J genes are TRBV5-6 and TRBJ2-2; D ambiguous. The CDR3 contains 15 residues. The germline gives CDR1 SGHDT, CDR2 YYEEEE. Trimming took 4 bases from V and 8 from J, leaving 18 bases between them. CDR3 nucleotides: TGTGCCAGCAGCCCCCTAGGGCTGAGAAGGGGGGAGCTGTTTTTT. It codes for CASSPLGLRRGELFF.

The V and J genes are TRBV5-1 and TRBJ1-2; D gene unclear. Germline V gives CDR1 SGHRS, CDR2 YFSETQ. The CDR3 consists of 15 residues. V shed 0 bases and J shed 4 bases, with 13 bases lying between them. CDR3 protein: CASSLAAGSTYGYTF. The CDR3, as DNA: TGCGCCAGCAGCTTGGCTGCCGGAAGTACCTATGGCTACACCTTC.

The chain has TRBV28 and TRBJ2-2; D tentatively reads TRBD1 or TRBD2 (6 bases each). This CDR3 has 15 amino acids. From germline, CDR1 is MDHEN and CDR2 SYDVKM. Trimming shortened V by 6 bases and J by 4 bases, and 15 bases separated the two germline ends. CDR3 nucleotides: TGTGCCAGCAGGAGCTCGGGGGCAGGCACCGGGGAGCTGTTTTTT. It encodes CASRSSGAGTGELFF.

The chain carries TRBV2 and TRBJ2-1; D could derive from TRBD1 or TRBD2 (6 bases each). The ends were cut back, 6 bases at V and 2 bases at J, with 14 bases in the middle. This CDR3 region has 15 residues. Germline V gene data show CDR1 as SNHLY and CDR2 as FYNNEI. For the CDR3, the DNA is TGTGCCAGCAGCGGGGCGGAGGGGGCCTACAATGAGCAGTTCTTC. This translates into CASSGAEGAYNEQFF.

The V and J genes are TRBV19 and TRBJ2-2, with D possibly being TRBD1 or TRBD2 (6 bases each). Looked up from germline, CDR1 is LNHDA and CDR2 is SQIVND (reference sequence). The ends were cut back, 5 bases at V and 7 bases at J, with 17 bases in the middle. The CDR3 sequence is 15 residues long. For the CDR3, the DNA is TGTGCCAGTAGTCCCGGGGGCCAGAGGAGCGGGGAGCTGTTTTTT. Protein: CASSPGGQRSGELFF.

The CDR3 loop is CASSQAGTDNSPLHF. The DNA of the CDR3 is TGTGCCAGCAGCCAAGCCGGGACAGATAATTCACCCCTCCACTTT. The chain joins TRBV3-1 (or the pseudogene TRBV3-2) to TRBJ1-6; TRBD1 agrees at 7 bases. After removal of 1 base from V and 5 bases from J, the junction contained 2 bases not matched to a gene. This CDR3 contains 15 residues. The V gene's germline CDR1 is LGHDT and CDR2 YNNKEL (reference sequence).

The chain couples TRBV6-6 to TRBJ1-1, with D possibly TRBD1 on 6 matching bases. V dropped 4 bases and J dropped 0 bases, with 9 bases sitting between them. CDR3 size: 14 residues. Germline V lookup: CDR1 MNHNY, CDR2 SVGAGI (reference sequence). The CDR3 spells CASSWGTLNTEAFF. The CDR3 coding sequence is TGTGCCAGCAGTTGGGGGACATTGAACACTGAAGCTTTCTTT.

V and J are TRBV10-3 and TRBJ2-2, with 7 bases matching TRBD1. CDR3 length: 15 amino acids. Germline assignment: CDR1 ENHRY and CDR2 SYGVKD. V was pared by 8 bases and J by 3 bases, with 9 bases of the junction left unmatched. The CDR3 spells CAISRQGKDTGELFF. The DNA for the CDR3 is TGTGCCATCTCCCGACAGGGTAAAGACACCGGGGAGCTGTTTTTT.

This chain joins TRBV5-1 and TRBJ1-5; D not resolved. Germline V gene lookup returns CDR1 SGHRS and CDR2 YFSETQ. Trimming stripped 4 bases from V and 7 bases from J, with 15 bases between. The CDR3 covers 14 residues. The CDR3 protein is CASSPMDLGQPQHF. The CDR3 DNA sequence: TGCGCCAGCAGCCCAATGGACTTAGGCCAGCCCCAGCATTTT.

This clone has just one count. The chain combines TRBV6-2 or TRBV6-3 with TRBJ1-5; 10 positions match TRBD1. The germline V gene has CDR1 MNHEY and CDR2 SVGEGT. Trimming cost V 5 bases and J 7 bases; bases outside gene matches: 5. This CDR3 has 14 residues. The CDR3 nucleotides are TGTGCCAGCAGTCCCGACAGGGGGCAACAGCCCCAGCATTTT. Translated: CASSPDRGQQPQHF.

The chain employs TRBV11-1 and TRBJ1-5, with TRBD1 matching 8 bases. V trimming: 3 bases; J trimming: 8 bases; junction bases outside the gene matches: 6. Germline V gene lookup returns CDR1 SGHAT and CDR2 FQDESV (reference sequence). This CDR3 is 14 amino acids long. The CDR3 protein is CASSFGQGDEPQHF. In DNA form, the CDR3 reads TGTGCCAGCAGCTTCGGACAGGGCGATGAGCCCCAGCATTTT.

In DNA, the CDR3 is TGTGCCTGGAGTGGGGGGCGGGGGGCAAGCTCCTACGAGCAGTACTTC. Translated, it gives CAWSGGRGASSYEQYF. The rearrangement uses TRBV30 and TRBJ2-7; 8 nucleotides agree with TRBD2. The CDR3 extends over 16 amino acids. V lost 1 base and J lost 0; bases outside the gene matches: 8. CDR1 GTSNPN and CDR2 SVGIG come from the germline V gene (reference sequence).

The chain is built from TRBV19 and TRBJ1-1; D remains ambiguous. Trimming removed 5 bases at V and 8 bases at J, with 21 bases between. The germline CDR1 and CDR2 sequences are LNHDA and SQIVND (reference sequence). CDR3 length equals 15 residues. Written as DNA, the CDR3 is TGTGCCAGTAGTCCTCCCCCCCCATACCCGGTCGAAGCTTTCTTT. It codes for CASSPPPPYPVEAFF.

This chain uses TRBV29-1 with TRBJ2-3; D not resolved. Germline V gives CDR1 SQVTM, CDR2 ANQGSEA. Between the trimmed V and J ends, which lost 8 bases and 1 base, there was a span of 10 bases. CDR3 length: 12 amino acids. In nucleotides, the CDR3 is TGCAGCCCCATCTTAGGCACAGATACGCAGTATTTT. It specifies CSPILGTDTQYF.

This clone was seen a few times. This chain joins TRBV9 and TRBJ1-5; D remains unclear. The CDR3 contains 14 residues. Germline V gene sequence: CDR1 SGDLS, CDR2 YYNGEE. With 3 bases removed from V and 0 bases from J, the gap between germline ends came to 7 bases. CDR3 DNA sequence: TGTGCCAGCAGCGCGTCTAATAGCAATCAGCCCCAGCATTTT. Protein sequence: CASSASNSNQPQHF.

The V and J genes are TRBV28 and TRBJ2-7; D not resolved. CDR1 and CDR2 from the germline V gene are MDHEN and SYDVKM. The CDR3 has 15 amino acids. Between the trimmed V and J ends, which lost 3 bases and 1 base, there was a span of 13 bases. CDR3 sequence reads: CASSLTSLLSYEQYF. CDR3 nucleotide sequence: TGTGCCAGCAGTTTGACAAGCCTTCTTTCCTACGAGCAGTACTTC. Based on the CDR3 plus reference TRBV28 and TRBJ2-7, the full variable domain is DVKVTQSSRYLVKRTGEKVFLECVQDMDHENMFWYRQDPGLGLRLIYFSYDVKMKEKGDIPEGYSVSREKKERFSLILESASTNQTSMYLCASSLTSLLSYEQYFGPGTRLTVT.